The 15 T cell receptor beta chains listed next were all sequenced from one sample in a study of T cell changes during pregnancy in multiple sclerosis. Profiled with immunoSEQ multiplex PCR; TCRdb holds only in-frame clones, not every one. Among fewer than 55,000 clones, around 90% were seen once, and the ten largest hold 0.5%. The starting material was CD4+ T cells from peripheral blood mononuclear cells, obtained in the third trimester of pregnancy. The receptors derive from a female donor with multiple sclerosis, enrolled in a pregnancy study.

The rearrangement links TRBV15 to TRBJ2-3; the D gene is possibly TRBD2 (6 bases). Germline lookup yields CDR1 LNHNV and CDR2 YYDKDF (reference sequence). This CDR3 contains 14 residues. The ends were cut back, 8 bases at V and 2 bases at J, with 14 bases in the middle. The CDR3 loop reads CATAPGVNTDTQYF. CDR3 sequence (DNA): TGTGCCACCGCCCCGGGGGTGAACACAGATACGCAGTATTTT.

This sequence joins TRBV6-6 and TRBJ1-2; D is undetermined. The V gene's germline CDR1 is MNHNY and CDR2 SVGAGI (reference sequence). The CDR3 totals 13 residues. The V and J ends lost 2 bases and 4 bases respectively, with 8 bases between them. CDR3: CASSYPEGYGYTF. CDR3 in DNA: TGTGCCAGCAGTTACCCGGAGGGCTATGGCTACACCTTC.

This chain links TRBV9 with TRBJ2-2, with D tentatively TRBD1 (6 bases). CDR3 length equals 15 residues. V shed 4 bases and J shed 0 bases, with 10 bases lying between them. Germline loops: CDR1 SGDLS, CDR2 YYNGEE. CDR3 sequence (DNA): TGTGCCAGCAGCTTGGACAGTCCGAACACCGGGGAGCTGTTTTTT. Its protein product is CASSLDSPNTGELFF.

The gene calls are TRBV18 and TRBJ1-2, with no clear D. Trimming removed 8 bases at V and 3 bases at J, with 7 bases between. CDR3 size: 11 residues. Looked up from germline, CDR1 is KGHSH and CDR2 is LQKENI. The CDR3 is CASQMDYGYTF. The DNA for the CDR3 is TGTGCCAGCCAGATGGACTATGGCTACACCTTC.

This clone was observed a few times. The J gene is TRBJ1-2, the V gene TRBV5-1, with D perhaps TRBD1 (6 bases). V lost 3 bases, J lost 4 bases, and 19 bases lay in between. The CDR3 has 16 residues. Germline-derived CDR1 and CDR2 are SGHRS and YFSETQ. CDR3 residues: CASSSATLGQPYGYTF. The CDR3 coding sequence is TGCGCCAGCAGCTCTGCGACGCTTGGACAGCCCTATGGCTACACCTTC.

J is TRBJ1-6 and V is TRBV6-1; D uncertain. With 7 bases removed from V and 9 bases from J, the gap between germline ends came to 16 bases. CDR1 and CDR2 from the germline V gene are MNHNS and SASEGT. This CDR3 contains 14 residues. The CDR3 region has the DNA TGTGCCAGCAATCCCTTCTCGAGCGGTTCACCCCTCCACTTT. Translation gives CASNPFSSGSPLHF.

The rearrangement joins TRBV10-2 to TRBJ2-7, with 8 bases aligning to TRBD1. The CDR3 contains 13 residues. Germline CDR1 reads WSHSY; CDR2 reads SAAADI. V was clipped by 10 bases and J by 2 bases; unmatched bases: 7. CDR3 sequence reads: CATSQGDTYEQYF. In DNA, the CDR3 is TGCGCCACCTCACAGGGGGACACCTACGAGCAGTACTTC.

This clone showed up just a few times. The chain is built from TRBV2 and TRBJ1-4; D is possibly TRBD1 (5 bases). This CDR3 contains 13 residues. Germline assignment: CDR1 SNHLY and CDR2 FYNNEI. V gave up 4 bases and J gave up 3 bases, with 6 bases separating them. CDR3 nucleotide sequence: TGTGCCAGCAGTGGGGGGGCTAATGAAAAACTGTTTTTT. Its translation is CASSGGANEKLFF.

CDR3 region: CASSGPGQGGETQYF. The DNA for the CDR3 is TGTGCCAGCAGTGGCCCGGGACAGGGTGGAGAGACCCAGTACTTC. This rearrangement joins TRBV6-1 to TRBJ2-5; 9 positions agree with TRBD1. Germline CDR1 is MNHNS and CDR2 is SASEGT. This CDR3 comprises 15 residues. V shed 4 bases, J shed 4 bases, and the junction held 7 bases outside the gene matches.

Worth noting for this clone: Other DNA sequences in this specimen translate into the identical CDR3. The V call is TRBV9, the J call TRBJ1-1; D unresolved. Germline CDR1 SGDLS, CDR2 YYNGEE. Between the trimmed V and J ends, which lost 0 bases and 1 base, there was a span of 4 bases. The CDR3 loop spans 13 amino acids. The CDR3 DNA reads as TGTGCCAGCAGCGTAGGCAGGAACACTGAAGCTTTCTTT. Translated, it gives CASSVGRNTEAFF. Complete variable domain (other parts from reference TRBV9 and TRBJ1-1): DSGVTQTPKHLITATGQRVTLRCSPRSGDLSVYWYQQSLDQGLQFLIQYYNGEERAKGNILERFSAQQFPDLHSELNLSSLELGDSALYFCASSVGRNTEAFFGQGTRLTVV.

The chain has TRBV5-1 and TRBJ2-5, with 8 bases fitting TRBD2. The germline CDR1 and CDR2 sequences are SGHRS and YFSETQ. The CDR3 consists of 14 residues. V was clipped by 4 bases and J by 5 bases; unmatched bases: 7. As DNA, the CDR3 is TGCGCCAGCAGCGTGGGACCGGGGGGGGAGACCCAGTACTTC. This codes for CASSVGPGGETQYF. The full variable domain, completed using reference TRBV5-1 and TRBJ2-5, is KAGVTQTPRYLIKTRGQQVTLSCSPISGHRSVSWYQQTPGQGLQFLFEYFSETQRNKGNFPGRFSGRQFSNSRSEMNVSTLELGDSALYLCASSVGPGGETQYFGPGTRLLVL.

The sample holds one count of this clone. The chain recombines TRBV10-3 with TRBJ1-6; the D is unclear. Trimming cost V 6 bases and J 9 bases, with 15 bases left between them. The CDR3 consists of 14 residues. Germline values: CDR1 ENHRY, CDR2 SYGVKD. CDR3 bases: TGTGCCATCAGACCCGGGTTGGAAGGTTCACCCCTCCACTTT. Its translation: CAIRPGLEGSPLHF.

This chain connects TRBV30 to TRBJ1-6, with D unresolved. The CDR3 runs 16 residues. Germline V gives CDR1 GTSNPN, CDR2 SVGIG (reference sequence). V lost 3 bases and J 0 bases, leaving 12 bases between the germline ends. The CDR3 protein is CAWSSHLSSYNSPLHF. The DNA of the CDR3 is TGTGCCTGGAGCTCTCACCTGAGCTCCTATAATTCACCCCTCCACTTT.

This chain uses TRBV7-9 with TRBJ1-2; no firm D call. This CDR3 is built from 16 residues. CDR1 and CDR2 (germline): SEHNR, FQNEAQ (reference sequence). Trimming shortened V by 2 bases and J by 4 bases, and 17 bases separated the two germline ends. The CDR3 nucleotides read TGTGCCAGCAGCTTACCAGGCCCGGAGGCTGGCTATGGCTACACCTTC. Translating gives CASSLPGPEAGYGYTF.

This chain joins TRBV19 and TRBJ2-3, with a weak D call TRBD2 (6 bases). The CDR3 length is 15 residues. Germline V gives CDR1 LNHDA, CDR2 SQIVND (reference sequence). Trimming removed 3 bases at V and 2 bases at J, with 12 bases between. As DNA, the CDR3 is TGTGCCAGTAGTATCATGGGACTCGACACAGATACGCAGTATTTT. Its translation: CASSIMGLDTDTQYF.